Listed below are T cell receptor beta chains from one sample, sequenced in a study of T-cell reconstitution after alpha-beta-depleted transplantation in children. TCRdb re-derived calls from the PCR reads in MiXCR, one entry per CDR3 protein. The table shows 670,000 or so distinct CDR3 sequences, with less than 15% occurring only once. This sample comprised PBMCs, obtained before TCRalphabeta/CD19-depleted stem cell transplant. Source of these receptors: a girl aged 2-15 years with congenital amegakaryocytic thrombocytopenia, due to receive a stem cell transplant. Each CDR3 is given with its conserved first and last residue. Fields, in order: CDR3 DNA, CDR3 protein, clone size, D gene, V gene, J gene. D genes are given only for firm matches. The size field is filled for only some rows; it gives once, few, many or a size class.

CDR3nt: TGTGCCAGCAGTTTTTACAGGGGGTCGGACACCGGGGAGCTGTTTTTT; CDR3aa: CASSFYRGSDTGELFF; abundance: many; d_gene: TRBD1; v_gene: TRBV27; j_gene: TRBJ2-2
CDR3nt: TGCGCCAGCATTCCCGGGACAGGGGCCTACAATGAGCAGTTCTTC; CDR3aa: CASIPGTGAYNEQFF; abundance: many; d_gene: TRBD1; v_gene: TRBV5-1; j_gene: TRBJ2-1
CDR3nt: TGTGCCAGCAGCTTAGAAGTTGGCCTCTCGTCGTTCTTC; CDR3aa: CASSLEVGLSSFF; abundance: few; d_gene: -; v_gene: TRBV11-2; j_gene: TRBJ2-1
CDR3nt: TGCAGCGCCCTGCGGGACAGGAACACTGAAGCTTTCTTT; CDR3aa: CSALRDRNTEAFF; abundance: few; d_gene: TRBD1; v_gene: TRBV29-1; j_gene: TRBJ1-1
CDR3nt: TGTGCCAGCAGGGCACAGGGAGGGGGTGAAAAACTGTTTTTT; CDR3aa: CASRAQGGGEKLFF; abundance: few; d_gene: -; v_gene: TRBV6-5; j_gene: TRBJ1-4
CDR3nt: TGTGCCAGCAGCCACTCAGACATTCAGTACTTC; CDR3aa: CASSHSDIQYF; abundance: -; d_gene: -; v_gene: TRBV3-1; j_gene: TRBJ2-4
CDR3nt: TGCAGTGGTGAAAGCACAGATACGCAGTATTTT; CDR3aa: CSGESTDTQYF; abundance: many; d_gene: -; v_gene: TRBV20-1; j_gene: TRBJ2-3
CDR3nt: TGCAGCGTTGCCTCTCAGGAGAACACTGAAGCTTTCTTT; CDR3aa: CSVASQENTEAFF; abundance: -; d_gene: -; v_gene: TRBV29-1; j_gene: TRBJ1-1
CDR3nt: TGTGCCAGCAGCTTTGGACCGTTCAATGAGCAGTTCTTC; CDR3aa: CASSFGPFNEQFF; abundance: few; d_gene: -; v_gene: TRBV5-5; j_gene: TRBJ2-1
CDR3nt: TGCAGTGCTTGGTGGACAGGGATGGGTACACATGGCAATGAGCAGTTCTTC; CDR3aa: CSAWWTGMGTHGNEQFF; abundance: -; d_gene: TRBD1; v_gene: TRBV20-1; j_gene: TRBJ2-1
CDR3nt: TGTGCCAGCAGCTTGTGGCTAGCGGGAGACCCCGGGGAGCTGTTTTTT; CDR3aa: CASSLWLAGDPGELFF; abundance: -; d_gene: TRBD2; v_gene: TRBV5-5; j_gene: TRBJ2-2
CDR3nt: TGCGCCAGCAGCTTGGCAGTAGGGGATGCTAATGAAAAACTGTTTTTT; CDR3aa: CASSLAVGDANEKLFF; abundance: once; d_gene: -; v_gene: TRBV5-1; j_gene: TRBJ1-4
CDR3nt: TGCAGTGCCGAACGGGAGACCTACAATGAGCAGTTCTTC; CDR3aa: CSAERETYNEQFF; abundance: many; d_gene: -; v_gene: TRBV20-1; j_gene: TRBJ2-1
CDR3nt: TGTGCCAGCAGTTTATCATGGGGGAACTATGGCTACACCTTC; CDR3aa: CASSLSWGNYGYTF; abundance: -; d_gene: -; v_gene: TRBV27; j_gene: TRBJ1-2
CDR3nt: TGTGCCAGCAGCTTAGGGTACACAGGGAACTATGGCTACACCTTC; CDR3aa: CASSLGYTGNYGYTF; abundance: many; d_gene: -; v_gene: TRBV11-2; j_gene: TRBJ1-2
CDR3nt: TGTGCCAGCAGCCATAGGGAGAACACTGAAGCTTTCTTT; CDR3aa: CASSHRENTEAFF; abundance: -; d_gene: -; v_gene: TRBV7-9; j_gene: TRBJ1-1
CDR3nt: TGTGCCACCCTCGCCCCACCTAGCGGGAGTTATGCCGGGGAGCTGTTTTTT; CDR3aa: CATLAPPSGSYAGELFF; abundance: few; d_gene: TRBD2; v_gene: TRBV24-1; j_gene: TRBJ2-2
CDR3nt: TGTGCCAGCAGCTCACCCAGCGGGAGAAGGTTCAATGAGCAGTTCTTC; CDR3aa: CASSSPSGRRFNEQFF; abundance: -; d_gene: TRBD2; v_gene: TRBV7-6; j_gene: TRBJ2-1
CDR3nt: TGTGCCAGCAGCCCCCACAGGGGGAGCAATCAGCCCCAGCATTTT; CDR3aa: CASSPHRGSNQPQHF; abundance: many; d_gene: TRBD1; v_gene: TRBV5-8; j_gene: TRBJ1-5
CDR3nt: TGCGCCAGCTCGGTAGCGGGAGGCTCATCCTCCTACAATGAGCAGTTCTTC; CDR3aa: CASSVAGGSSSYNEQFF; abundance: -; d_gene: TRBD2; v_gene: TRBV5-1; j_gene: TRBJ2-1
CDR3nt: TGTGCCAGCAGCTCACTAGCGGGAGGAATCAATGAGCAGTTCTTC; CDR3aa: CASSSLAGGINEQFF; abundance: few; d_gene: TRBD2; v_gene: TRBV5-4; j_gene: TRBJ2-1
CDR3nt: TGTGCCAGCAGTTTTTCCGCGTTGGGCAGGGGGCGAGAGACCCAGTACTTC; CDR3aa: CASSFSALGRGRETQYF; abundance: few; d_gene: TRBD1; v_gene: TRBV28; j_gene: TRBJ2-5
CDR3nt: TGCAGTGCTAACCTTGTTGGGATCGAGCAGTACTTC; CDR3aa: CSANLVGIEQYF; abundance: many; d_gene: -; v_gene: TRBV20-1; j_gene: TRBJ2-7
CDR3nt: TGCGCCAGCAGCTTTGTCCCCGGGACTAGCGGGTTCACAATGCAAGAGACCCAGTACTTC; CDR3aa: CASSFVPGTSGFTMQETQYF; abundance: many; d_gene: TRBD2; v_gene: TRBV5-1; j_gene: TRBJ2-5
CDR3nt: TGTGCCAGCAGTTATGGACAGGGGGCTAGAGAGCAGTACTTC; CDR3aa: CASSYGQGAREQYF; abundance: many; d_gene: TRBD1; v_gene: TRBV12-3/TRBV12-4; j_gene: TRBJ2-7
CDR3nt: TGCAGTGCTAGAGGTGGATCTGGACAGGGTAACTATGGCTACACCTTC; CDR3aa: CSARGGSGQGNYGYTF; abundance: -; d_gene: TRBD1; v_gene: TRBV20-1; j_gene: TRBJ1-2
CDR3nt: TGTGCCAGCAGCTTGGAATTGTACAGCTACACCGGGGAGCTGTTTTTT; CDR3aa: CASSLELYSYTGELFF; abundance: many; d_gene: -; v_gene: TRBV5-5; j_gene: TRBJ2-2
CDR3nt: TGCAGCGTTGAAGATGCTACGGACAACACCGGGGAGCTGTTTTTT; CDR3aa: CSVEDATDNTGELFF; abundance: many; d_gene: -; v_gene: TRBV29-1; j_gene: TRBJ2-2
CDR3nt: TGTGCCAGCAGTTTCTCCCTTTCAGATACGCAGTATTTT; CDR3aa: CASSFSLSDTQYF; abundance: many; d_gene: -; v_gene: TRBV12-3/TRBV12-4; j_gene: TRBJ2-3
CDR3nt: TGCAGTGGGGTTTTTGCGGGGGGGGTCACAGATACGCAGTATTTT; CDR3aa: CSGVFAGGVTDTQYF; abundance: -; d_gene: TRBD2; v_gene: TRBV20-1; j_gene: TRBJ2-3
CDR3nt: TGTGCCAGCAGCTTGGGTGGGGATAACTATGGCTACACCTTC; CDR3aa: CASSLGGDNYGYTF; abundance: many; d_gene: -; v_gene: TRBV5-5; j_gene: TRBJ1-2
CDR3nt: TGTGCCGTGGGAGGGTTGGAGCAGTACTTC; CDR3aa: CAVGGLEQYF; abundance: few; d_gene: TRBD2; v_gene: TRBV7-9; j_gene: TRBJ2-7
CDR3nt: TGCAGTGCCGGGGCCCCCTTAGGGTTCCATGAGCAGTTCTTC; CDR3aa: CSAGAPLGFHEQFF; abundance: many; d_gene: -; v_gene: TRBV20-1; j_gene: TRBJ2-1
CDR3nt: TGTGCCAGCAGTCCACGACTAGCTCCCTACGAGCAGTACTTC; CDR3aa: CASSPRLAPYEQYF; abundance: -; d_gene: TRBD2; v_gene: TRBV27; j_gene: TRBJ2-7
CDR3nt: TGTGCCAGCAGTGAAGGATTTAGGATAGGAGGGCACGAGCAGTACTTC; CDR3aa: CASSEGFRIGGHEQYF; abundance: few; d_gene: -; v_gene: TRBV6-1; j_gene: TRBJ2-7
CDR3nt: TGTGCCAGCAGTTACTCATTTTCCTCTGGGGCCAACGTCCTGACTTTC; CDR3aa: CASSYSFSSGANVLTF; abundance: many; d_gene: -; v_gene: TRBV6-5; j_gene: TRBJ2-6
CDR3nt: TGTGCCAGCAGAGAGGGACTGATCACCGGGGAGCTGTTTTTT; CDR3aa: CASREGLITGELFF; abundance: many; d_gene: -; v_gene: TRBV12-3/TRBV12-4; j_gene: TRBJ2-2
CDR3nt: TGTGCCAGCAGCTTGGATCCTCACGGGATCTGGGATGGCTACACCTTC; CDR3aa: CASSLDPHGIWDGYTF; abundance: many; d_gene: -; v_gene: TRBV5-5; j_gene: TRBJ1-2
CDR3nt: TGCGCCAGCAGCTTGGCGATAAATGGCGGGACTGGCTATGGCTACACCTTC; CDR3aa: CASSLAINGGTGYGYTF; abundance: -; d_gene: -; v_gene: TRBV5-1; j_gene: TRBJ1-2
CDR3nt: TGCGCCAGTACCCCGGGGCTAGCGGGAGGCACAGATACGCAGTATTTT; CDR3aa: CASTPGLAGGTDTQYF; abundance: many; d_gene: TRBD2; v_gene: TRBV5-1; j_gene: TRBJ2-3
CDR3nt: TGTGCCAGCAGCCAGCGGGAGGGGGTTTTGAGCGAGCAGTACTTC; CDR3aa: CASSQREGVLSEQYF; abundance: few; d_gene: TRBD2; v_gene: TRBV12-3/TRBV12-4; j_gene: TRBJ2-7
CDR3nt: TGTGCCAGCAGCTTTATGAGCACAGATACGCAGTATTTT; CDR3aa: CASSFMSTDTQYF; abundance: many; d_gene: -; v_gene: TRBV6-1; j_gene: TRBJ2-3
CDR3nt: TGTGCCATCAGTGATGGCGGCGGGCGGGAGTTAGAGACCCAGTACTTC; CDR3aa: CAISDGGGRELETQYF; abundance: -; d_gene: TRBD2; v_gene: TRBV10-3; j_gene: TRBJ2-5
CDR3nt: TGTGCCAGCTCACCCACGGCCCTCCAGTCAGATACGCAGTATTTT; CDR3aa: CASSPTALQSDTQYF; abundance: -; d_gene: -; v_gene: TRBV18; j_gene: TRBJ2-3
CDR3nt: TGTGCCAGCAGTGACGCCAGTTACGAGCAGTACTTC; CDR3aa: CASSDASYEQYF; abundance: -; d_gene: -; v_gene: TRBV6-6; j_gene: TRBJ2-7
CDR3nt: TGTGCTGCGGCAGGGGACTCCTACGAGCAGTACTTC; CDR3aa: CAAAGDSYEQYF; abundance: -; d_gene: -; v_gene: TRBV6-6; j_gene: TRBJ2-7
CDR3nt: TGCGCCAGCACCCCAGGCCTAGCGGGGGACACCGGGGAGCTGTTTTTT; CDR3aa: CASTPGLAGDTGELFF; abundance: -; d_gene: TRBD2; v_gene: TRBV5-1; j_gene: TRBJ2-2
CDR3nt: TGCAGCGTCGAACCGGGACTAGCTTTCGATGAGCAGTTCTTC; CDR3aa: CSVEPGLAFDEQFF; abundance: few; d_gene: TRBD2; v_gene: TRBV29-1; j_gene: TRBJ2-1
CDR3nt: TGTGCCAGCAGCTCTTCGTCGCCTCCCCAGAAGACCCAGTACTTC; CDR3aa: CASSSSSPPQKTQYF; abundance: few; d_gene: -; v_gene: TRBV7-6; j_gene: TRBJ2-5
CDR3nt: TGTGCCAGCAGGGGATCCGGGGCCGAGGGAAAACTGTTTTTT; CDR3aa: CASRGSGAEGKLFF; abundance: few; d_gene: -; v_gene: TRBV14; j_gene: TRBJ1-4
CDR3nt: TGTGCCAGCAGAAAGGGACTTCCAACTTCCTACAATGAGCAGTTCTTC; CDR3aa: CASRKGLPTSYNEQFF; abundance: few; d_gene: -; v_gene: TRBV12-3/TRBV12-4; j_gene: TRBJ2-1
CDR3nt: TGTGCCAGCAGTTTATATGGGGAAGATACGCAGTATTTT; CDR3aa: CASSLYGEDTQYF; abundance: -; d_gene: -; v_gene: TRBV27; j_gene: TRBJ2-3
CDR3nt: TGTGCCAGCAGCTCTTTGGGACAGTCACTCTATGGCTACACCTTC; CDR3aa: CASSSLGQSLYGYTF; abundance: many; d_gene: TRBD1; v_gene: TRBV7-9; j_gene: TRBJ1-2
CDR3nt: TGTGCCAGCAGTGATACCAACGGTGGGGACTCTGGGGCCAACGTCCTGACTTTC; CDR3aa: CASSDTNGGDSGANVLTF; abundance: many; d_gene: -; v_gene: TRBV25-1; j_gene: TRBJ2-6
CDR3nt: TGTGCCAGCGAGATCCGCGGGACCGGGGAGCTGTTTTTT; CDR3aa: CASEIRGTGELFF; abundance: many; d_gene: -; v_gene: TRBV7-9; j_gene: TRBJ2-2
CDR3nt: TGTGCCGGACGAGACAGGATATACCATGGCTACACCTTC; CDR3aa: CAGRDRIYHGYTF; abundance: few; d_gene: -; v_gene: TRBV28; j_gene: TRBJ1-2
CDR3nt: TGCGCCAGCAGCTTGACCGGGCCAGATACGCAGTATTTT; CDR3aa: CASSLTGPDTQYF; abundance: many; d_gene: -; v_gene: TRBV5-1; j_gene: TRBJ2-3
CDR3nt: TGTGCCAGCAGTTCTATATCCCGGGAGCAGTACTTC; CDR3aa: CASSSISREQYF; abundance: few; d_gene: -; v_gene: TRBV6-6; j_gene: TRBJ2-7